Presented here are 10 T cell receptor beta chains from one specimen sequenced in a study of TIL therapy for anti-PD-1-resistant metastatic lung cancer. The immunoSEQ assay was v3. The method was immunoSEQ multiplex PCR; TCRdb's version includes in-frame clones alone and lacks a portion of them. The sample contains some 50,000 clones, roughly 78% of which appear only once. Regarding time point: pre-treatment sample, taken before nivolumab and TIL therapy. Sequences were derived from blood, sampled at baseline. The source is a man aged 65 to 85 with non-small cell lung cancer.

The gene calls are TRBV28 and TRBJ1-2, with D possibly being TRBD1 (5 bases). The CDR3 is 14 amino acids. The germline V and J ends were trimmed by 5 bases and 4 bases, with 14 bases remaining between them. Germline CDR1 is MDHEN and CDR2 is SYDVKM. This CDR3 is CASSSEGLSYGYTF. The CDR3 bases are TGTGCCAGCAGTAGTGAGGGACTTAGCTATGGCTACACCTTC.

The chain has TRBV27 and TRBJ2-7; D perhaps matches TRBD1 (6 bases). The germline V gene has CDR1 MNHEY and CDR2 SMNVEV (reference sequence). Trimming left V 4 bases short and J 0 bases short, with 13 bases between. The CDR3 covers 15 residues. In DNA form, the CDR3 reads TGTGCCAGCAGTTCCAGGGCCAGGGGCTCCTACGAGCAGTACTTC. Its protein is CASSSRARGSYEQYF.

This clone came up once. The CDR3 DNA follows: TGTGCCAGCAGTTACAAGGGAGATACTGAAGCTTTCTTT. It specifies CASSYKGDTEAFF. J is TRBJ1-1 and V is TRBV6-5; D gene unclear. Trimming shortened V by 2 bases and J by 5 bases, and 9 bases separated the two germline ends. The CDR3 totals 13 residues. Germline V lookup: CDR1 MNHEY, CDR2 SVGAGI.

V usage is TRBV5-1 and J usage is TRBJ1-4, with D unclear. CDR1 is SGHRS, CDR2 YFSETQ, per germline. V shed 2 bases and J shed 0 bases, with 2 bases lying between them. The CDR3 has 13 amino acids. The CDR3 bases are TGCGCCAGCAGCTTTGCAACTAATGAAAAACTGTTTTTT. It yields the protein CASSFATNEKLFF.

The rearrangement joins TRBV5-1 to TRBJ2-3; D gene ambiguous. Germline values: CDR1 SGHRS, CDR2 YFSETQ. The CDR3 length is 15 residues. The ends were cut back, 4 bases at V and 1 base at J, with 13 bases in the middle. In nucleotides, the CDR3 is TGCGCCAGCAGCCTGACCAGCTGGGGCACAGATACGCAGTATTTT. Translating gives CASSLTSWGTDTQYF.

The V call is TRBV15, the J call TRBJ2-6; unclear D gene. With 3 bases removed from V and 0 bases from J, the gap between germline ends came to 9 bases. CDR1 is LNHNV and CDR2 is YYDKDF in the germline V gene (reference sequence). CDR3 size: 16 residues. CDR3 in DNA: TGTGCCACCAGCAGGTGGGCAGGCTCTGGGGCCAACGTCCTGACTTTC. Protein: CATSRWAGSGANVLTF. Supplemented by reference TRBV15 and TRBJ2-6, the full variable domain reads DAMVIQNPRYQVTQFGKPVTLSCSQTLNHNVMYWYQQKSSQAPKLLFHYYDKDFNNEADTPDNFQSRRPNTSFCFLDIRSPGLGDTAMYLCATSRWAGSGANVLTFGAGSRLTVL.

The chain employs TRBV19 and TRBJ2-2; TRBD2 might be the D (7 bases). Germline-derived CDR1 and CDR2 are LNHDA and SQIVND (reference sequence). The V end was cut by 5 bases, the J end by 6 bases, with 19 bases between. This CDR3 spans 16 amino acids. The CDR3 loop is CASSWGRERASGELFF. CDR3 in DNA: TGTGCCAGTAGTTGGGGGCGGGAGAGGGCGTCCGGGGAGCTGTTTTTT.

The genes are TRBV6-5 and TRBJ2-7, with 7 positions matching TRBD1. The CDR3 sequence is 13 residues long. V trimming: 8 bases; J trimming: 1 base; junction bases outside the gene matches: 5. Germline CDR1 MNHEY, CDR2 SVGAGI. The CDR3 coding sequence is TGTGCCAGCTCAGACAGGGATTCCTACGAGCAGTACTTC. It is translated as CASSDRDSYEQYF.

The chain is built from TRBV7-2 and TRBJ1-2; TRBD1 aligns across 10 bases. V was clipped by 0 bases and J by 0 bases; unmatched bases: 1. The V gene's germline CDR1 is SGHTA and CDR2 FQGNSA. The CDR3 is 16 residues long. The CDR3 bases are TGTGCCAGCAGCTTAGCCGGACAGGGGGCTAACTATGGCTACACCTTC. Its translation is CASSLAGQGANYGYTF.

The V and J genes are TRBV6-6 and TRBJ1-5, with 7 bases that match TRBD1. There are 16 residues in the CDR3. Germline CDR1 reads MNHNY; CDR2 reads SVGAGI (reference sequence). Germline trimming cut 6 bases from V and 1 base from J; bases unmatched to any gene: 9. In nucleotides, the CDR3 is TGTGCCAGCAGCGCCCAGACAGGGAGAAGCAATCAGCCCCAGCATTTT. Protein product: CASSAQTGRSNQPQHF.